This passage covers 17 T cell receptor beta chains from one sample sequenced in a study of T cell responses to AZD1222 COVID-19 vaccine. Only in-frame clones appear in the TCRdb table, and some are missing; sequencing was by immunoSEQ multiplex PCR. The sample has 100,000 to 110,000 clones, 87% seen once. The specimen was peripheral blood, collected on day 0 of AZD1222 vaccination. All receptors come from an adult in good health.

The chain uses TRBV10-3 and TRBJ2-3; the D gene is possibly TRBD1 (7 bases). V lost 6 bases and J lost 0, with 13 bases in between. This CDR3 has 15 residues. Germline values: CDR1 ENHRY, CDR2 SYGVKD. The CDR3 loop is CAIRRDSMSTDTQYF. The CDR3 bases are TGTGCCATCAGGCGGGACAGCATGAGCACAGATACGCAGTATTTT.

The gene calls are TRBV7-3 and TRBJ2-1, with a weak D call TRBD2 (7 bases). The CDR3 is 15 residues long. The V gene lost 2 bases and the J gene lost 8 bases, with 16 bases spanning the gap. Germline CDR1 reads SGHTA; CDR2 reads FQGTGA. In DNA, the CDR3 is TGTGCCAGCAGCTTACTGGGGGGGCCTTATGATGAGCAGTTCTTC. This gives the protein CASSLLGGPYDEQFF.

The CDR3 sequence is CASSLLAGVIYEQYF. Here the CDR3 DNA reads TGCGCCAGCAGCCTACTAGCGGGGGTCATCTACGAGCAGTACTTC. This chain connects TRBV5-1 to TRBJ2-7; 11 positions agree with TRBD2. The CDR3 has 15 amino acids. Germline CDR1 is SGHRS and CDR2 is YFSETQ. V was pared by 4 bases and J by 3 bases, with 6 bases of the junction left unmatched.

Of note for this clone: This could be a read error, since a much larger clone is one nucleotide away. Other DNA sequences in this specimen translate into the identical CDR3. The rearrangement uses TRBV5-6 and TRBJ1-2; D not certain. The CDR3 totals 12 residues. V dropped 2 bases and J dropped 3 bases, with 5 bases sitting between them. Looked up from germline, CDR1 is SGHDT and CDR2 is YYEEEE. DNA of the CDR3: TGTGCCAGCAGCTTAGGAGACTATGGCTACACCTTC. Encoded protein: CASSLGDYGYTF.

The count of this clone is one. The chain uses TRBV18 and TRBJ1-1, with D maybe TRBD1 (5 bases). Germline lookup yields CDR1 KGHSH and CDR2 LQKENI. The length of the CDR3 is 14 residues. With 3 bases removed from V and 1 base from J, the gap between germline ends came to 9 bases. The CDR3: CASSPGTGNTEAFF. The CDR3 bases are TGTGCCAGCTCACCGGGGACTGGGAACACTGAAGCTTTCTTT.

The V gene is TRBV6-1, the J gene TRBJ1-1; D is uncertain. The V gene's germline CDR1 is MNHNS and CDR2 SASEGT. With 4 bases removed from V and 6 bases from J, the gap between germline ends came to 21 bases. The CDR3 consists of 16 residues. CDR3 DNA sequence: TGTGCCAGCAGTGCTGGGCAGAATCCCGCACCGGCTGAAGCTTTCTTT. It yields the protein CASSAGQNPAPAEAFF.

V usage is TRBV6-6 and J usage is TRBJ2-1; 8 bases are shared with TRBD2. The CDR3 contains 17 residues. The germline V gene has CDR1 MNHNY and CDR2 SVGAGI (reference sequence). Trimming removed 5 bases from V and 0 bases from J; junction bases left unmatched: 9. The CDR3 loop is CASSPGGAGASYNEQFF. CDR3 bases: TGTGCCAGCAGTCCCGGGGGAGCGGGGGCCTCCTACAATGAGCAGTTCTTC.

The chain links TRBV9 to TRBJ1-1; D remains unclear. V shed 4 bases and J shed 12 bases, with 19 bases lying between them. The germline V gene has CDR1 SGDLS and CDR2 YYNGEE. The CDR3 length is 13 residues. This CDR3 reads CASSRLVFSDPFF. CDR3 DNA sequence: TGTGCCAGCAGCCGGCTTGTTTTCTCCGATCCTTTCTTT.

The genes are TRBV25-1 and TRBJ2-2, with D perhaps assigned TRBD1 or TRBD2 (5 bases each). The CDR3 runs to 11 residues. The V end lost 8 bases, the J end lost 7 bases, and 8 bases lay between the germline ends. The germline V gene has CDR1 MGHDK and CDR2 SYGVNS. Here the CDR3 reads CASERGGELFF. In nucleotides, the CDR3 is TGTGCCAGCGAGAGGGGCGGGGAGCTGTTTTTT.

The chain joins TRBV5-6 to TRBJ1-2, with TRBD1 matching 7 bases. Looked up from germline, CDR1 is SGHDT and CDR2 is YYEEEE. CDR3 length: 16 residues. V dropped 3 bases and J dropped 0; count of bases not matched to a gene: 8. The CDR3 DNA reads TGTGCCAGCAGCTCGACAGGGAGGGTGGCTAACTATGGCTACACCTTC. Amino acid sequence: CASSSTGRVANYGYTF.

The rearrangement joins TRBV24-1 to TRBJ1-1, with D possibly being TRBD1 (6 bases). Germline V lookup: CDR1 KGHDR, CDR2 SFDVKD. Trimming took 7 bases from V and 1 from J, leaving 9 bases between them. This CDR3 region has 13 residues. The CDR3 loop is CATSPTGNTEAFF. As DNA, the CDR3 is TGTGCCACCAGCCCGACAGGGAACACTGAAGCTTTCTTT.

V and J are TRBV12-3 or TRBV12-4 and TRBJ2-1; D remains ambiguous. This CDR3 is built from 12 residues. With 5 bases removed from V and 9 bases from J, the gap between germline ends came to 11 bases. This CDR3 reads CASSRSSGEQFF. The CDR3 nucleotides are TGTGCCAGCAGTCGCTCGAGTGGTGAGCAGTTCTTC.

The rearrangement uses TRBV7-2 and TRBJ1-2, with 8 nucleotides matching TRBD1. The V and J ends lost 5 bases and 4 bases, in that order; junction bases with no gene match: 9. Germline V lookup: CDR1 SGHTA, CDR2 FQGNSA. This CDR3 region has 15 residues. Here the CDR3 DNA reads TGTGCCAGCAGCCCAACCTCCCAGGGGGCCTATGGCTACACCTTC. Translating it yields CASSPTSQGAYGYTF.

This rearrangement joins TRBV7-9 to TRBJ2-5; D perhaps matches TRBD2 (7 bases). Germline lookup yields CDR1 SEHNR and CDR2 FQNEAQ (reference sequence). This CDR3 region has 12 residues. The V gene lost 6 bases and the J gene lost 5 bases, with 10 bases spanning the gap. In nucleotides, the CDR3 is TGTGCCAGCAGACAGGGAGGGGAGACCCAGTACTTC. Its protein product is CASRQGGETQYF.

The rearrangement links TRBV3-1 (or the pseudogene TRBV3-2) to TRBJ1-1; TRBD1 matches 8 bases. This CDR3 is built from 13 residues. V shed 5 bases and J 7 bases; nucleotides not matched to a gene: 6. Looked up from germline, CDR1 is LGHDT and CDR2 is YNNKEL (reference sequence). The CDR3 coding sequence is TGTGCCAGCAGCGCCAGGGGGCGGTATGAAGCTTTCTTT. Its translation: CASSARGRYEAFF.

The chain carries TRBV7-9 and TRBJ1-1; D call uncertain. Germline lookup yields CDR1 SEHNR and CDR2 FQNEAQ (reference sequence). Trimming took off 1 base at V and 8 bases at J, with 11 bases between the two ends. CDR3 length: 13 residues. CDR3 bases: TGTGCCAGCAGCTTAGTCCACGACGACGAAGCTTTCTTT. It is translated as CASSLVHDDEAFF.

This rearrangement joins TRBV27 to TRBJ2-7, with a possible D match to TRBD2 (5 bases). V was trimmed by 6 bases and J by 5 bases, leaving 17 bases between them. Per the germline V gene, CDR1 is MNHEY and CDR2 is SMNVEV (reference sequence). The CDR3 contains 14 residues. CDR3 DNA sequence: TGTGCCAGCAGGATCCACGGGGTTGGGAACGAGCAGTACTTC. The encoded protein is CASRIHGVGNEQYF.